This T cell receptor (beta chain) was profiled in a study of T cell responses to AZD1222 COVID-19 vaccine. General observations from the study: There were vaccine-associated CD4 TCRs across spike, dominant at 160-218 and 743-854. With two AZD1222 doses given, Spike-specific TCR breadth and depth both rose. Baseline seropositives among AZD1222 recipients totaled only five or six. The donor cohort was predominantly white British with a female majority, and clonal diversity may have been underestimated.

The CDR3 runs to 14 residues. The J segment lost 7 bases and the V segment lost 6 bases, leaving 10 bases of the junction unmatched. The germline gives CDR1 LNHDA, CDR2 SQIVND (reference sequence). Notes on this clone: The antigen remains unidentified.

The data were produced by immunoSEQ multiplex PCR, yet TCRdb's version contains in-frame clones alone and is incomplete. The sample table sets out about 140,000 clones. The sample was peripheral blood. The V gene is TRBV19, the J gene TRBJ1-2, with 8 nucleotides matching TRBD1. The clonotype was recovered from an adult in good health. The CDR3 is CASSLARGHSGYTF. The CDR3 DNA follows: TGTGCCAGTAGCCTGGCCAGGGGGCACAGTGGCTACACCTTC.